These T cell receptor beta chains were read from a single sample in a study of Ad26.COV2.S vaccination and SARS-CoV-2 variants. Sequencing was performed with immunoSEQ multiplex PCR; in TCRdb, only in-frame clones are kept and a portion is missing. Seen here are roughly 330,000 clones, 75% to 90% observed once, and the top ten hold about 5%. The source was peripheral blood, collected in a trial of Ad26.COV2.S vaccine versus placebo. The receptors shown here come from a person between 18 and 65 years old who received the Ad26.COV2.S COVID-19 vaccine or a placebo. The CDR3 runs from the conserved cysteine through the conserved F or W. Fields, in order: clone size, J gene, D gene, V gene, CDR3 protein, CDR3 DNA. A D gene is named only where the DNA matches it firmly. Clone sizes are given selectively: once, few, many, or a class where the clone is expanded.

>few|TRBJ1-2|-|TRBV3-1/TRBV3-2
CASSHEGRLYTF
TGTGCCAGCAGCCATGAAGGAAGACTCTACACCTTC
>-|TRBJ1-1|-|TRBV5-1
CASSLAWDVNTEAFF
TGCGCCAGCAGCTTGGCCTGGGACGTGAACACTGAAGCTTTCTTT
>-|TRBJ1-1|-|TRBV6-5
CASRVDRLGTEAFF
TGTGCCAGCAGGGTCGACAGGTTGGGCACTGAAGCTTTCTTT
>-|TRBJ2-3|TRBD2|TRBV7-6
CASSLLLAGKSTDTQYF
TGTGCCAGCAGCTTGCTGCTAGCGGGCAAGAGCACAGATACGCAGTATTTT
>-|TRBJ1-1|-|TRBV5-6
CASSPGPGVNTEAFF
TGTGCCAGCAGCCCGGGGCCAGGGGTGAACACTGAAGCTTTCTTT
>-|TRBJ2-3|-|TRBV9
CASARGAGVADTQYF
TGTGCCAGCGCTAGGGGGGCTGGGGTGGCAGATACGCAGTATTTT
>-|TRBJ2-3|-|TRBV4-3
CASSRKLSTDTQYF
TGCGCCAGCAGCCGTAAACTTAGCACAGATACGCAGTATTTT
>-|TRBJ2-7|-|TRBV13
CASSYGVPYEQYF
TGTGCCAGCAGCTACGGGGTTCCCTACGAGCAGTACTTC
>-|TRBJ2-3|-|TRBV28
CASKPGTSTDTQYF
TGTGCCAGTAAACCCGGGACTAGCACAGATACGCAGTATTTT
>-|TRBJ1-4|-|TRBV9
CASSVGRSNEKLFF
TGTGCCAGCAGCGTAGGACGGTCTAATGAAAAACTGTTTTTT
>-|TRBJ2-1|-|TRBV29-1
CSVADSSSYNEQFF
TGCAGCGTTGCCGACAGTAGCTCCTACAATGAGCAGTTCTTC
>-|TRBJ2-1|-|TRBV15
CATGQGQQHNEQFF
TGTGCCACCGGACAAGGACAGCAGCACAATGAGCAGTTCTTC
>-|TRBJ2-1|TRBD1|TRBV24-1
CATSGPGQPWGQFF
TGTGCCACCAGTGGGCCGGGACAGCCATGGGGGCAGTTCTTC
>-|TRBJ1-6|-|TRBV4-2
CASSQDLAGDSPLHF
TGTGCCAGCAGCCAAGATTTGGCAGGGGATTCACCCCTCCACTTT
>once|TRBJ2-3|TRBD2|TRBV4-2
CASSQGWASGTSTDTQYF
TGTGCCAGCAGCCAAGGATGGGCGAGCGGGACTAGCACAGATACGCAGTATTTT
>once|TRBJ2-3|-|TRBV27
CASSLVGTDTQYF
TGTGCCAGCAGTTTAGTGGGCACAGATACGCAGTATTTT
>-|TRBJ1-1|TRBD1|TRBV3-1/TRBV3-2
CASSHSGTGSTEAFF
TGTGCCAGCAGCCACTCCGGGACAGGGTCGACTGAAGCTTTCTTT
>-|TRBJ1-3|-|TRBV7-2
CASSPRMGLRPIYF
TGTGCCAGCAGCCCCCGGATGGGACTGCGTCCCATATATTTT
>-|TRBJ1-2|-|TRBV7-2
CASRGSRYHLRNGYTF
TGTGCCAGCAGGGGGTCTCGCTACCATCTCCGTAATGGCTACACCTTC
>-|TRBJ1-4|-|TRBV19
CASTGQTNEKLFF
TGTGCCAGTACCGGACAGACTAATGAAAAACTGTTTTTT
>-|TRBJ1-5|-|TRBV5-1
CASSPDTIGQPQHF
TGCGCCAGCAGCCCCGACACAATCGGTCAGCCCCAGCATTTT
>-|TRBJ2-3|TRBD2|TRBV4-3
CASSQDTALAGVTDTQYF
TGCGCCAGCAGCCAAGATACGGCGCTAGCGGGGGTAACAGATACGCAGTATTTT
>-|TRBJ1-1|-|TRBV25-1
CASRGPSATEAFF
TGTGCCAGCAGGGGCCCTTCCGCCACTGAAGCTTTCTTT
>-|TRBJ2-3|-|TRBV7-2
CASSLEGWADTQYF
TGTGCCAGCAGCTTAGAGGGTTGGGCAGATACGCAGTATTTT
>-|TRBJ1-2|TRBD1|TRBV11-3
CASSFSGGAGYTF
TGTGCCAGCAGCTTCTCAGGGGGCGCTGGCTACACCTTC
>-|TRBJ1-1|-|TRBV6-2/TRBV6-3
CASSNTILGDTEAFF
TGTGCCAGCAGCAACACGATATTGGGTGATACTGAAGCTTTCTTT
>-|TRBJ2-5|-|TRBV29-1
CSVSRETQYF
TGCAGCGTTTCAAGAGAGACCCAGTACTTC
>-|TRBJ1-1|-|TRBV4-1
CASSQVGVNTEAFF
TGCGCCAGCAGCCAAGTTGGTGTAAACACTGAAGCTTTCTTT
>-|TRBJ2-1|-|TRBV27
CASSRSGLYNEQFF
TGTGCCAGCAGTCGCTCCGGACTCTACAATGAGCAGTTCTTC
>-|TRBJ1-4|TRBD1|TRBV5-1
CASSLTGTATTNEKLFF
TGCGCCAGCAGCCTTACTGGGACAGCCACAACTAATGAAAAACTGTTTTTT
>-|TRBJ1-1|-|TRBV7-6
CASSLGSNTEAFF
TGTGCCAGCAGCTTGGGGTCGAACACTGAAGCTTTCTTT
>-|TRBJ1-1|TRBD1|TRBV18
CASSAIDRVDTEAFF
TGTGCCAGCTCAGCCATCGACAGGGTTGACACTGAAGCTTTCTTT
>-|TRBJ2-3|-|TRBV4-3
CASSPSGVWDESPDTQYF
TGCGCCAGCAGCCCCTCGGGAGTGTGGGACGAGTCCCCAGATACGCAGTATTTT
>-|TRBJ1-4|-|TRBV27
CASSLLGVEGLSANEKLFF
TGTGCCAGCAGTTTATTGGGGGTCGAGGGGCTTTCGGCTAATGAAAAACTGTTTTTT
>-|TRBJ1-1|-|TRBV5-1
CASSLRGRMTEAFF
TGCGCCAGCAGCCTCAGGGGTAGGATGACTGAAGCTTTCTTT
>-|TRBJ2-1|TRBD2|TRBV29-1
CSARLAGEGEQFF
TGCAGCGCGCGACTAGCGGGAGAGGGTGAGCAGTTCTTC